Below, 19 T cell receptor beta chains from the same sample are listed, as sequenced in a study of blood T cell repertoires in COVID-19. Profiled with immunoSEQ multiplex PCR; TCRdb holds only in-frame clones, not every one. The sample has 250,000 to 300,000 clones; around nine tenths are singletons. The material sequenced was peripheral blood. These receptors were taken from a woman aged 25-40 years with COVID-19, enrolled during active disease.

J is TRBJ1-2 and V is TRBV6-6, with D unresolved. Per the germline V gene, CDR1 is MNHNY and CDR2 is SVGAGI (reference sequence). V was pared by 2 bases and J by 1 base, with 8 bases between. CDR3 length equals 14 residues. CDR3 amino acids: CASSYGEGNYGYTF. CDR3 bases: TGTGCCAGCAGTTACGGGGAGGGTAACTATGGCTACACCTTC.

V is TRBV29-1 and J is TRBJ2-4; 7 nucleotides agree with TRBD2. Per germline, CDR1 SQVTM and CDR2 ANQGSEA. V gave up 6 bases and J gave up 8 bases; unmatched junction bases: 7. The CDR3 runs to 12 residues. CDR3 amino acids: CSVWGEGDIQYF. DNA of the CDR3: TGCAGCGTGTGGGGGGAGGGCGACATTCAGTACTTC.

V is TRBV3-1 (or the pseudogene TRBV3-2) and J is TRBJ2-7, with 14 nucleotides matching TRBD2. V was pared by 4 bases and J by 6 bases, with 5 bases of the junction left unmatched. This CDR3 has 15 residues. CDR1 and CDR2 from the germline V gene are LGHDT and YNNKEL (reference sequence). The CDR3, as DNA: TGTGCCAGCAGCCGGGGACTAGCGGGAGCCCCCGAGCAGTACTTC. It specifies CASSRGLAGAPEQYF.

The chain is built from TRBV5-1 and TRBJ2-7, with 9 bases lining up with TRBD2. This CDR3 has 16 residues. The V segment lost 0 bases and the J segment 1 base; nucleotides outside the gene matches: 5. Germline assignment: CDR1 SGHRS and CDR2 YFSETQ. The CDR3, as DNA: TGCGCCAGCAGCTTGGCCTTGGGACTAGCATCCTACGAGCAGTACTTC. Protein: CASSLALGLASYEQYF. Full variable domain (rest looked up from reference TRBV5-1 and TRBJ2-7): KAGVTQTPRYLIKTRGQQVTLSCSPISGHRSVSWYQQTPGQGLQFLFEYFSETQRNKGNFPGRFSGRQFSNSRSEMNVSTLELGDSALYLCASSLALGLASYEQYFGPGTRLTVT.

This clone was counted a few times. This chain connects TRBV5-1 to TRBJ1-4, with 7 bases lining up with TRBD1. The ends lost 0 bases at V and 4 bases at J; junction bases unmatched: 6. Germline CDR1 is SGHRS and CDR2 is YFSETQ. The CDR3 loop spans 16 amino acids. The CDR3 here is CASSLASGGGNEKLFF. The CDR3 nucleotides read TGCGCCAGCAGCTTGGCCTCAGGGGGAGGTAATGAAAAACTGTTTTTT.

Points on this clone: The same CDR3 arises from other DNA sequences in this sample as well. CDR3 protein: CAWMDSGNTIYF. For the CDR3, the DNA is TGTGCCTGGATGGACAGCGGAAACACCATATATTTT. The rearrangement uses TRBV30 and TRBJ1-3; perhaps TRBD1 as D (6 bases). The germline V and J ends were trimmed by 4 bases and 4 bases, with 8 bases remaining between them. The CDR3 is 12 residues long. Per the germline V gene, CDR1 is GTSNPN and CDR2 is SVGIG (reference sequence).

The V call is TRBV7-3, the J call TRBJ2-6; no reliable D call. The CDR3 runs to 17 residues. Trimming removed 4 bases at V and 0 bases at J, with 13 bases between. Germline V gene data show CDR1 as SGHTA and CDR2 as FQGTGA. The CDR3 is CASSSTRSPSGANVLTF. For the CDR3, the DNA is TGTGCCAGCAGCTCCACCCGGAGCCCCTCTGGGGCCAACGTCCTGACTTTC.

The rearrangement joins TRBV2 to TRBJ2-7, with 7 bases fitting TRBD1. Germline V gene sequence: CDR1 SNHLY, CDR2 FYNNEI. J lost 5 bases, V lost 3 bases, and 7 bases had no gene match. This CDR3 contains 14 residues. The CDR3 sequence is CASSEQGTANEQYF. The CDR3 bases are TGTGCCAGCAGTGAGCAGGGGACAGCGAACGAGCAGTACTTC. Full variable domain (missing parts from reference TRBV2 and TRBJ2-7): EPEVTQTPSHQVTQMGQEVILRCVPISNHLYFYWYRQILGQKVEFLVSFYNNEISEKSEIFDDQFSVERPDGSNFTLKIRSTKLEDSAMYFCASSEQGTANEQYFGPGTRLTVT.

The chain employs TRBV5-1 and TRBJ2-1, with 14 bases that match TRBD2. Germline CDR1 reads SGHRS; CDR2 reads YFSETQ. After removal of 3 bases from V and 9 bases from J, the junction contained 5 bases not matched to a gene. CDR3 size: 15 residues. The chain's CDR3 is CASSSGLAGVGEQFF. The CDR3 DNA follows: TGCGCCAGCAGCTCGGGACTAGCGGGAGTGGGTGAGCAGTTCTTC. Full variable domain (remainder filled in from reference TRBV5-1 and TRBJ2-1): KAGVTQTPRYLIKTRGQQVTLSCSPISGHRSVSWYQQTPGQGLQFLFEYFSETQRNKGNFPGRFSGRQFSNSRSEMNVSTLELGDSALYLCASSSGLAGVGEQFFGPGTRLTVL.

The chain employs TRBV18 and TRBJ1-5, with 9 bases identical to TRBD1. V lost 4 bases and J lost 7; bases outside the gene matches: 8. Per germline, CDR1 KGHSH and CDR2 LQKENI. The length of the CDR3 is 15 residues. This CDR3 is CASSLSQGTGQPQHF. The CDR3 coding sequence is TGTGCCAGCTCACTATCTCAGGGGACAGGGCAGCCCCAGCATTTT.

The genes are TRBV5-1 and TRBJ1-1; D ambiguous. The germline gives CDR1 SGHRS, CDR2 YFSETQ. The germline V and J ends were trimmed by 3 bases and 5 bases, with 17 bases remaining between them. CDR3 size: 15 residues. The CDR3 coding sequence is TGCGCCAGCAGCTCTGATGTGGTCTCGAGTACTGAAGCTTTCTTT. As protein: CASSSDVVSSTEAFF.

The chain couples TRBV6-5 to TRBJ1-3, with a possible D match to TRBD1 (6 bases). Germline values: CDR1 MNHEY, CDR2 SVGAGI. The CDR3 sequence is 14 residues long. V was trimmed by 2 bases and J by 4 bases, leaving 9 bases between them. CDR3 sequence: CASSYQGSGNTIYF. The CDR3 nucleotides read TGTGCCAGCAGTTACCAGGGGTCAGGAAACACCATATATTTT.

The rearrangement links TRBV28 to TRBJ2-2, with 12 bases fitting TRBD2. There are 17 residues in the CDR3. Germline V CDR1 and CDR2: MDHEN, SYDVKM. The trim removed 10 bases at V and 4 bases at J, leaving 13 bases unmatched. The CDR3 loop is CATGQVRLAGVTGELFF. The CDR3 nucleotides read TGTGCCACCGGACAGGTCCGACTAGCGGGAGTCACCGGGGAGCTGTTTTTT. The variable domain in full, completed from reference TRBV28 and TRBJ2-2, reads DVKVTQSSRYLVKRTGEKVFLECVQDMDHENMFWYRQDPGLGLRLIYFSYDVKMKEKGDIPEGYSVSREKKERFSLILESASTNQTSMYLCATGQVRLAGVTGELFFGEGSRLTVL.

V usage is TRBV4-3 and J usage is TRBJ2-3; D remains unclear. CDR3 length equals 13 residues. Trimming removed 4 bases from V and 3 bases from J, with 8 bases in between. The germline V gene has CDR1 LGHNA and CDR2 YSLEER. CDR3 sequence (DNA): TGCGCCAGCAGCCCCACATTTACAGATACGCAGTATTTT. Translating gives CASSPTFTDTQYF.

V gene TRBV27 combines with J gene TRBJ1-1; no clear D. Germline CDR1 reads MNHEY; CDR2 reads SMNVEV (reference sequence). Trimming cost V 3 bases and J 1 base, with 6 bases left between them. The CDR3 sequence is 13 residues long. The CDR3 nucleotides read TGTGCCAGCAGTTTGGGCCCGAACACTGAAGCTTTCTTT. Protein product: CASSLGPNTEAFF.

The V and J genes are TRBV7-3 and TRBJ2-3; 9 bases agree with TRBD2. The CDR3 is 13 residues long. V trimming: 1 base; J trimming: 12 bases; junction bases outside the gene matches: 5. Germline CDR1 SGHTA, CDR2 FQGTGA. The CDR3 here is CASSLIGGRAQYF. The DNA for the CDR3 is TGTGCCAGCAGCTTAATCGGCGGGAGGGCACAGTATTTT.

This clone was picked up a small number of times. The chain recombines TRBV5-6 with TRBJ2-3, with unresolved D. CDR1 is SGHDT, CDR2 YYEEEE, per germline. Deletions cut 0 bases from V and 0 bases from J, with 8 bases between. This CDR3 contains 15 residues. The CDR3 here is CASSLGPRSTDTQYF. CDR3 nucleotides: TGTGCCAGCAGCTTGGGCCCGAGAAGCACAGATACGCAGTATTTT.

With respect to this clone: The same CDR3 is also encoded by other DNA sequences in this sample. This chain joins TRBV19 and TRBJ2-5, with D possibly TRBD2 on 5 matching bases. There are 14 residues in the CDR3. V lost 4 bases, J lost 2 bases, and 11 bases lay in between. Germline CDR1 reads LNHDA; CDR2 reads SQIVND (reference sequence). CDR3 in DNA: TGTGCCAGTAGTACCCACACTAGGCAAGAGACCCAGTACTTC. Protein: CASSTHTRQETQYF.

The V call is TRBV6-5, the J call TRBJ2-1, with a possible D match to TRBD2 (6 bases). The CDR3 runs to 14 residues. Germline assignment: CDR1 MNHEY and CDR2 SVGAGI. Trimming took 7 bases from V and 3 from J, leaving 13 bases between them. This CDR3 is CASNSAGYYNEQFF. In DNA form, the CDR3 reads TGTGCCAGCAATTCGGCGGGGTACTACAATGAGCAGTTCTTC.